This T cell receptor beta chain was sequenced in a study of CD4 T cells in relation to SARS-CoV-2 and coronaviruses. As for the study in general: Median patient age was roughly 35 years, spanning 21 to 72 years.

In the case of this clone: Its antigen is currently unknown.

Findings of the study overall: According to naive versus memory sequencing, detected responses are memory recall, not newly primed.

Libraries were prepared by immunoSEQ multiplex PCR; TCRdb keeps only in-frame clonotypes and omits some of them. Of approximately 50,000 clones in the sample, about 90% were seen once. Germline V gene lookup returns CDR1 SGHVS and CDR2 FQNEAQ. The V and J ends lost 9 bases and 2 bases, in that order; junction bases with no gene match: 14. This CDR3 is built from 17 residues. This receptor was obtained from an adult with COVID-19. V gene TRBV7-8 combines with J gene TRBJ2-3, with 10 bases lining up with TRBD2. What was sequenced was naive CD4+ T cells from PBMCs. The subset was: naive CD4+ T cells isolated by negative enrichment. Here the CDR3 reads CASRPIVAGGLTDTQYF. The DNA of the CDR3 is TGTGCCAGTCGCCCCATCGTAGCGGGAGGCCTCACAGATACGCAGTATTTT.